This T cell receptor beta chain was found in a study of cytomegalovirus exposure and HLA in healthy donors. In germline, CDR1 is MNHNS, CDR2 SASEGT. The length of the CDR3 is 14 residues. The germline V and J ends were trimmed by 11 bases and 5 bases, with 21 bases remaining between them. It was with 60 Vbeta and 13 Jbeta primers that the PCR ran. This table comes from immunoSEQ multiplex PCR, and its TCRdb copy is limited to in-frame clones, with some not included. The sample has about 130,000 clones. Broader study findings: Previously analyzed data showed that most TCR beta V segments were productive at a frequency of about 87% or about 30%. Later work found that TCR association rates differed between HLA loci; DRB1 had the most and HLA-C the fewest. An analysis was carried out later, and it reportedly showed fewer N-insertions in an Asian-associated ancestry cluster than the approximately 700-donor mean.

As regards this clone: Antigen: not known.

Material for sequencing was PBMCs. The rearrangement joins TRBV6-1 to TRBJ2-5; possibly TRBD1 for D (5 bases). This clonotype originated in an older woman in good health and CMV-seronegative. The DNA of the CDR3 is TGTGCCGTCCTGAGAAACTTCAAGGGGGAGACCCAGTACTTC. It encodes CAVLRNFKGETQYF.